The 7 T cell receptor beta chains reported below all come from one sample, sequenced in a study of cytomegalovirus exposure and HLA in healthy donors (TCRdb year 2017). Library prep was done by the immunoSEQ multiplex PCR assay. For the multiplex PCR, a mixture combining 60 forward primers for TCR Vbeta segments and 13 reverse primers for TCR Jbeta segments was used. The table was pulled from immuneACCESS by TCRdb, which kept in-frame rearrangements only. Such tables lose some clones; where checked, under half of the loss comes from unresolved V genes, and the rest has no known cause. In this sample the table shows around 14,000 clones, 60% to 70% of which occur a single time. The ten most abundant clones make up roughly 18% of the sample. The sequenced sample consisted of PBMCs. Every receptor here comes from a woman aged 45 to 65 in good health and CMV-seropositive.

The J gene is TRBJ2-7, the V gene TRBV6-5; D is unresolved. V was clipped by 3 bases and J by 6 bases, with 12 bases between them. The CDR3 loop spans 13 amino acids. Germline V gives CDR1 MNHEY, CDR2 SVGAGI. The CDR3 DNA is TGTGCCAGCAGTTATGCTCGATCCGGCGAGCAGTACTTC. Its translation: CASSYARSGEQYF.

The rearrangement links TRBV9 to TRBJ1-4; 7 bases are a match to TRBD1. This CDR3 spans 15 amino acids. CDR1 and CDR2 from the germline V gene are SGDLS and YYNGEE. J gave up 0 bases and V 4 bases, and 3 bases lay outside the gene matches. The CDR3 loop reads CASSPRGATNEKLFF. Here the CDR3 DNA reads TGTGCCAGCAGCCCCAGGGGGGCAACTAATGAAAAACTGTTTTTT.

The rearrangement links TRBV4-3 to TRBJ2-7; D is unresolved. Trimming took off 0 bases at V and 2 bases at J, with 14 bases between the two ends. The CDR3 is made up of 16 amino acids. Germline V lookup: CDR1 LGHNA, CDR2 YSLEER. The CDR3 sequence: CASSQDYGSFTYEQYF. CDR3 in DNA: TGCGCCAGCAGCCAAGATTACGGTTCTTTCACCTACGAGCAGTACTTC.

The CDR3 DNA reads TGCAGCGTTCTCCTTAACTACGAGCAGTACTTC. Residues: CSVLLNYEQYF. The V call is TRBV29-1, the J call TRBJ2-7; no clear D gene. Trimming cost V 5 bases and J 3 bases, with 8 bases left between them. The CDR3 loop spans 11 amino acids. Germline CDR1 SQVTM, CDR2 ANQGSEA.

This chain connects TRBV4-3 to TRBJ1-4; D may be TRBD1 (5 bases). V was trimmed by 2 bases and J by 7 bases, leaving 14 bases between them. This CDR3 comprises 15 residues. Germline V CDR1 and CDR2: LGHNA, YSLEER. The CDR3, as DNA: TGCGCCAGCAGCCAATCGGGGGTACGGGCTGAAAAACTGTTTTTT. This gives the protein CASSQSGVRAEKLFF.

The V gene is TRBV5-1, the J gene TRBJ1-1; D not certain. Germline-derived CDR1 and CDR2 are SGHRS and YFSETQ. The CDR3 has 13 residues. The V end was cut by 4 bases, the J end by 4 bases, with 11 bases between. Here the CDR3 reads CASSPERVTEAFF. CDR3 DNA: TGCGCCAGCAGCCCGGAGCGGGTCACTGAAGCTTTCTTT.

The chain couples TRBV5-4 to TRBJ1-2; D gene ambiguous. V was clipped by 5 bases and J by 0 bases, with 20 bases between them. Per germline, CDR1 SGHNT and CDR2 YYREEE (reference sequence). This CDR3 has 17 amino acids. CDR3 in DNA: TGTGCCAGCAGGAAAATCGGAGGGTCCTGGGCTAACTATGGCTACACCTTC. Translation gives CASRKIGGSWANYGYTF.